This T cell receptor (beta chain) was identified during a study of T cells in Graves' hyperthyroidism and ophthalmopathy. Study background: Initial diagnosis, before any treatment, was when peripheral blood was collected. Notes on the study in general: Blood also showed most of the thyroid clonotypes that were expanded above 0.001.

Researchers took RNA transcripts and amplified the TCR beta CDR3 regions from them. HTBI primers were used for first-round RT-PCR of the TCR CDR3. TCRdb called the multiplex PCR reads again in MiXCR, with one record for every CDR3 protein. The sample carries around 690,000 distinct CDR3 sequences, roughly 17% recorded once. Hyperthyroidism had been newly diagnosed in patients aged 18 to 65, and its duration was under 2 months. Uncontrolled infection, other autoimmune disease, pregnancy or lactation led to exclusion. This CDR3 comprises 15 residues. From germline, CDR1 is SGHTA and CDR2 FQGNSA. To note about this clonotype: Its antigen is undetermined. Relative to the germline gene, one junction end is altered; a read error may explain this.

Sequenced input: blood. The chain links TRBV7-2 to TRBJ2-5; TRBD2 matches 9 bases. The origin of this receptor is a man over 45 with Graves' hyperthyroidism. The CDR3 DNA sequence: TGTGCCAGCAGCATAGCCGGGACTAGCTTCGAGACCCAGTACTTC. Translation gives CASSIAGTSFETQYF.